The 31 T cell receptor beta chains below come from one sample, sequenced in a study of radiotherapy plus CTLA-4 blockade in lung cancer. Repertoires were generated with immunoSEQ multiplex PCR, while TCRdb's copy carries only in-frame clones and drops some. The sample comprises tens of thousands of clones, approximately 85% of which are singletons, and 25% to 35% rests with the top ten. The input for sequencing was peripheral blood, taken from a patient treated with radiotherapy plus ipilimumab. These receptors were taken from a human donor with non-small cell lung cancer whose response to radiotherapy plus ipilimumab could not be evaluated.

The chain carries TRBV4-2 and TRBJ2-3, with a weak D call TRBD2 (6 bases). Trimming removed 4 bases from V and 3 bases from J, with 17 bases in between. The CDR3 has 16 residues. Germline CDR1 and CDR2: LGHNA and YNFKEQ. The CDR3 bases are TGTGCCAGCAGCCCACGGGGTAGCGGAAAGACAGATACGCAGTATTTT. Its translation: CASSPRGSGKTDTQYF.

The V call is TRBV11-2, the J call TRBJ1-1; TRBD1 agrees at 12 bases. V shed 5 bases, J shed 10 bases, and the junction held 11 bases outside the gene matches. The germline V gene encodes CDR1 SGHAT and CDR2 FQNNGV. CDR3 length equals 15 residues. In nucleotides, the CDR3 is TGTGCCAGCAGCCTAACCCGGGACAGGGGGCTCGGAGCTTTCTTT. It codes for CASSLTRDRGLGAFF.

In its sample, this clone was seen a few times. This sequence joins TRBV4-3 and TRBJ2-1, with 8 bases that match TRBD1. There are 17 residues in the CDR3. Germline values: CDR1 LGHNA, CDR2 YSLEER. V was pared by 0 bases and J by 6 bases, with 10 bases of the junction left unmatched. Here the CDR3 reads CASSQDRAGGSGNEQFF. The CDR3 DNA is TGCGCCAGCAGCCAAGATAGGGCAGGGGGCTCGGGCAATGAGCAGTTCTTC.

The chain carries TRBV28 and TRBJ1-5; the D gene is possibly TRBD1 (6 bases). Germline-derived CDR1 and CDR2 are MDHEN and SYDVKM. The CDR3 is made up of 12 amino acids. V lost 6 bases to trimming and J lost 8 bases, with 11 bases between them. The CDR3 here is CASREQGKPQHF. In DNA form, the CDR3 reads TGTGCCAGCAGAGAGCAGGGGAAGCCCCAGCATTTT.

The rearrangement uses TRBV6-6 and TRBJ2-1; D uncertain. The germline V gene has CDR1 MNHNY and CDR2 SVGAGI (reference sequence). V lost 0 bases and J 3 bases, leaving 3 bases between the germline ends. This CDR3 has 13 amino acids. Written as DNA, the CDR3 is TGTGCCAGCAGTTACTCCAACTACAATGAGCAGTTCTTC. Encoded protein: CASSYSNYNEQFF.

CDR3: CASSQDRGTSGSDEQFF. The DNA of the CDR3 is TGCGCCAGCAGCCAAGATCGTGGGACTAGCGGGTCAGATGAGCAGTTCTTC. V and J are TRBV4-3 and TRBJ2-1, with 12 positions matching TRBD2. The germline V gene encodes CDR1 LGHNA and CDR2 YSLEER. This CDR3 has 17 amino acids. With V trimmed by 0 bases and J by 8 bases, 8 bases remained unmatched.

This clone was seen more than once but under ten times. This sequence joins TRBV7-2 and TRBJ2-5, with TRBD2 identical over 9 bases. The CDR3 is 15 residues long. Germline V gene sequence: CDR1 SGHTA, CDR2 FQGNSA. The V gene end was trimmed by 4 bases and the J gene end by 4 bases; junction bases not matched to a gene: 7. This chain's CDR3 is CASSSSGMVRETQYF. The CDR3 DNA follows: TGTGCCAGCAGCTCTAGCGGGATGGTGAGAGAGACCCAGTACTTC.

V gene TRBV12-2 combines with J gene TRBJ1-1; the table's D call, TRBD1, was not checked against the DNA. TRBV12-2 is a known pseudogene. This CDR3 comprises 15 residues. CDR3 amino acids: CASRTRTGRNTEAFF. The CDR3 nucleotides are TGTGCAAGTCGAACACGGACAGGGAGGAACACTGAAGCTTTCTTT.

The chain is built from TRBV2 and TRBJ2-7, with 12 bases fitting TRBD2. This CDR3 is 15 amino acids long. V shed 6 bases, J shed 5 bases, and the junction held 8 bases outside the gene matches. Germline V gene sequence: CDR1 SNHLY, CDR2 FYNNEI. The CDR3 DNA sequence: TGTGCCAGCAGGGAGACTAGCGGGAGTTCTGACGAGCAGTACTTC. Residues: CASRETSGSSDEQYF.

The chain couples TRBV25-1 to TRBJ2-1; 9 nucleotides match TRBD2. Per the germline V gene, CDR1 is MGHDK and CDR2 is SYGVNS. V gave up 0 bases and J gave up 1 base; unmatched junction bases: 7. CDR3 size: 18 residues. The DNA of the CDR3 is TGTGCCAGCAGTGAATATCCCCTAGCGGGGAGATCCTACAATGAGCAGTTCTTC. The encoded protein is CASSEYPLAGRSYNEQFF.

V gene TRBV27 combines with J gene TRBJ2-1; 14 bases fit TRBD2. This CDR3 comprises 19 residues. Germline CDR1 MNHEY, CDR2 SMNVEV (reference sequence). V gave up 5 bases and J gave up 7 bases; unmatched junction bases: 16. The CDR3 nucleotides are TGTGCCAGCAGTCCACCCGGGACAGGGGGACTAGCGGGAGCTAATGAGCAGTTCTTC. This translates into CASSPPGTGGLAGANEQFF.

V and J are TRBV28 and TRBJ1-5; 7 nucleotides line up with TRBD1. Germline CDR1 reads MDHEN; CDR2 reads SYDVKM. This CDR3 comprises 14 residues. Trimming at V came to 5 bases and at J to 2 bases, leaving 3 bases not matched to a gene. The CDR3 DNA follows: TGTGCCAGCAGTGCAACAGGGGGCAATCAGCCCCAGCATTTT. Amino acids: CASSATGGNQPQHF.

The chain carries TRBV28 and TRBJ2-1; no definite D call. CDR3 length: 15 amino acids. From germline, CDR1 is MDHEN and CDR2 SYDVKM. V was trimmed by 3 bases and J by 1 base, leaving 10 bases between them. The CDR3 coding sequence is TGTGCCAGCAGTTTTACAGTGGATTCCTACAATGAGCAGTTCTTC. Amino acids: CASSFTVDSYNEQFF. The full variable domain, in which reference TRBV28 and TRBJ2-1 provide the parts outside the CDR3, is DVKVTQSSRYLVKRTGEKVFLECVQDMDHENMFWYRQDPGLGLRLIYFSYDVKMKEKGDIPEGYSVSREKKERFSLILESASTNQTSMYLCASSFTVDSYNEQFFGPGTRLTVL.

V gene TRBV5-5 combines with J gene TRBJ1-2; possibly TRBD1 for D (6 bases). The CDR3 runs 16 residues. Trimming shortened V by 0 bases and J by 2 bases, and 14 bases separated the two germline ends. Germline CDR1 SGHKS, CDR2 YYEKEE (reference sequence). This CDR3 reads CASSLGTRTENYGYTF. For the CDR3, the DNA is TGTGCCAGCAGCTTGGGGACCAGGACAGAGAACTATGGCTACACCTTC. Full variable domain (outside the CDR3, taken from reference TRBV5-5 and TRBJ1-2): DAGVTQSPTHLIKTRGQQVTLRCSPISGHKSVSWYQQVLGQGPQFIFQYYEKEERGRGNFPDRFSARQFPNYSSELNVNALLLGDSALYLCASSLGTRTENYGYTFGSGTRLTVV.

The chain uses TRBV12-5 and TRBJ1-1; D perhaps matches TRBD1 (6 bases). Trimming removed 5 bases at V and 1 base at J, with 8 bases between. Germline lookup yields CDR1 LGHNT and CDR2 FRNRAP. The CDR3 spans 13 residues. The CDR3 bases are TGTGCTAGTGGTCTGACAGGGAACACTGAAGCTTTCTTT. It codes for CASGLTGNTEAFF.

The V gene is TRBV13, the J gene TRBJ2-7; no firm D call. CDR1 PRHDT and CDR2 FYEKMQ come from the germline V gene (reference sequence). Deletions cut 3 bases from V and 1 base from J, with 7 bases between. The CDR3 has 13 amino acids. As DNA, the CDR3 is TGTGCCAGCAGCTTGGCAGTTTCCTACGAGCAGTACTTC. Its protein is CASSLAVSYEQYF. The variable domain in full, with the rest retrieved from reference TRBV13 and TRBJ2-7, is AAGVIQSPRHLIKEKRETATLKCYPIPRHDTVYWYQQGPGQDPQFLISFYEKMQSDKGSIPDRFSAQQFSDYHSELNMSSLELGDSALYFCASSLAVSYEQYFGPGTRLTVT.

The chain joins TRBV27 to TRBJ2-3; 8 positions match TRBD2. The germline V gene encodes CDR1 MNHEY and CDR2 SMNVEV (reference sequence). V lost 5 bases and J lost 4; bases outside the gene matches: 5. This CDR3 region has 14 residues. The CDR3 coding sequence is TGTGCCAGCAGTATCGGACTAGCCGCAGATACGCAGTATTTT. This gives the protein CASSIGLAADTQYF.

J is TRBJ2-3 and V is TRBV28; the match to TRBD2 covers 7 bases. The CDR3 is made up of 14 amino acids. Per germline, CDR1 MDHEN and CDR2 SYDVKM. J gave up 1 base and V 3 bases, and 1 base lay outside the gene matches. The CDR3 region is CASSFLAGTDTQYF. The CDR3 DNA reads TGTGCCAGCAGTTTCCTAGCGGGCACAGATACGCAGTATTTT.

This chain uses TRBV28 with TRBJ1-5, with D perhaps TRBD1 (5 bases). Germline V gene lookup returns CDR1 MDHEN and CDR2 SYDVKM. V was cut by 5 bases and J by 5 bases, with 22 bases left in between. This CDR3 contains 17 residues. In DNA form, the CDR3 reads TGTGCCAGCAGTGCAAGGCGGAGGGGTTTCGGGGATCAGCCCCAGCATTTT. This codes for CASSARRRGFGDQPQHF.

CDR3 coding DNA: TGTGCCAGCAGGGCTAGCGGGAGCACAGATACGCAGTATTTT. It translates to CASRASGSTDTQYF. The chain employs TRBV28 and TRBJ2-3; 8 bases fit TRBD2. Germline V CDR1 and CDR2: MDHEN, SYDVKM. This CDR3 has 14 amino acids. Trimming removed 6 bases from V and 0 bases from J; junction bases left unmatched: 2.

The chain carries TRBV5-1 and TRBJ2-1, with 15 bases matching TRBD2. This CDR3 comprises 15 residues. Germline loops: CDR1 SGHRS, CDR2 YFSETQ. The V segment lost 0 bases and the J segment 9 bases; nucleotides outside the gene matches: 1. The DNA for the CDR3 is TGCGCCAGCAGCTTGGGGACTAGCGGGAGGGCTGAGCAGTTCTTC. This codes for CASSLGTSGRAEQFF.

The chain uses TRBV7-9 and TRBJ1-1; D gene unclear. CDR1 and CDR2 (germline): SEHNR, FQNEAQ (reference sequence). The length of the CDR3 is 14 residues. Deletions cut 2 bases from V and 1 base from J, with 8 bases between. This chain's CDR3 is CASSLITANTEAFF. DNA of the CDR3: TGTGCCAGCAGCTTAATAACAGCGAACACTGAAGCTTTCTTT.

The chain has TRBV7-2 and TRBJ1-2; 8 nucleotides line up with TRBD1. This CDR3 is built from 16 residues. V shed 5 bases and J 6 bases; nucleotides not matched to a gene: 14. The germline CDR1 and CDR2 sequences are SGHTA and FQGNSA. In DNA form, the CDR3 reads TGTGCCAGCAGCATCCGACAGGGGCAGGCGGGGAATGGCTACACCTTC. It specifies CASSIRQGQAGNGYTF.

This chain uses TRBV5-1 with TRBJ2-1; 10 nucleotides line up with TRBD2. The junction had 8 bases not matched to a gene; V was cut back by 0 bases and J by 8 bases. CDR3 size: 16 residues. Germline V gene sequence: CDR1 SGHRS, CDR2 YFSETQ. The CDR3 DNA sequence: TGCGCCAGCAGCTTGGGCGCTAGCGGGAGTGGGGATGAGCAGTTCTTC. It encodes CASSLGASGSGDEQFF.

This clone was observed once. V is TRBV28 and J is TRBJ2-1; a weak D match, TRBD2 (6 bases). Trimming removed 7 bases at V and 0 bases at J, with 13 bases between. The CDR3 has 15 amino acids. Per the germline V gene, CDR1 is MDHEN and CDR2 is SYDVKM. The CDR3 nucleotides read TGTGCCAGCACCAACGGGGGTAGCTCCTACAATGAGCAGTTCTTC. Translated, it gives CASTNGGSSYNEQFF.

This chain uses TRBV29-1 with TRBJ2-1; 7 bases align to TRBD2. Germline assignment: CDR1 SQVTM and CDR2 ANQGSEA. This CDR3 comprises 12 residues. The V and J ends lost 1 base and 10 bases, in that order; junction bases with no gene match: 4. The CDR3 DNA sequence: TGCAGCGTTGAAGGCCCGGGGGGAGAGCAGTTCTTC. This sequence encodes CSVEGPGGEQFF.

This sequence joins TRBV28 and TRBJ1-4; D is perhaps TRBD1 (6 bases). The germline V and J ends were trimmed by 3 bases and 8 bases, with 13 bases remaining between them. This CDR3 has 14 residues. Per the germline V gene, CDR1 is MDHEN and CDR2 is SYDVKM. The chain's CDR3 is CASSFQGPVEKLFF. The CDR3, as DNA: TGTGCCAGCAGTTTCCAGGGGCCCGTCGAAAAACTGTTTTTT.

The chain links TRBV5-1 to TRBJ1-4; perhaps TRBD1 as D (5 bases). The germline CDR1 and CDR2 sequences are SGHRS and YFSETQ. Trimming removed 4 bases at V and 12 bases at J, with 16 bases between. CDR3 length equals 13 residues. Here the CDR3 DNA reads TGCGCCAGCAGCGCAGTTGCAGGGTGGGAACTGTTTTTT. Amino acids: CASSAVAGWELFF.

As for this clone: The same CDR3 also results from other DNA sequences found in this sample. The chain couples TRBV5-1 to TRBJ2-1; D is perhaps TRBD1 (6 bases). In germline, CDR1 is SGHRS, CDR2 YFSETQ. This CDR3 is 18 amino acids long. Trimming shortened V by 0 bases and J by 0 bases, and 16 bases separated the two germline ends. In DNA form, the CDR3 reads TGCGCCAGCAGCTTGGGAAACAGGGCGCTTAGCTCCTACAATGAGCAGTTCTTC. Translating gives CASSLGNRALSSYNEQFF. Full variable domain (missing parts from reference TRBV5-1 and TRBJ2-1): KAGVTQTPRYLIKTRGQQVTLSCSPISGHRSVSWYQQTPGQGLQFLFEYFSETQRNKGNFPGRFSGRQFSNSRSEMNVSTLELGDSALYLCASSLGNRALSSYNEQFFGPGTRLTVL.

This chain links TRBV11-1 with TRBJ1-2, with 10 positions matching TRBD1. CDR1 SGHAT and CDR2 FQDESV come from the germline V gene (reference sequence). Trimming at V came to 0 bases and at J to 8 bases, leaving 3 bases not matched to a gene. The CDR3 is 14 amino acids. The CDR3 DNA is TGTGCCAGCAGCTTAGCGGACAGGGGGAACGGCTACACCTTC. It yields the protein CASSLADRGNGYTF.

The chain carries TRBV9 and TRBJ2-3, with 7 nucleotides matching TRBD1. Germline values: CDR1 SGDLS, CDR2 YYNGEE. This CDR3 region has 15 residues. Unmatched junction bases numbered 9, after V lost 4 bases and J lost 4 bases. CDR3 protein: CASSTRQGRADTQYF. CDR3 coding DNA: TGTGCCAGCAGCACCCGACAGGGAAGGGCAGATACGCAGTATTTT.